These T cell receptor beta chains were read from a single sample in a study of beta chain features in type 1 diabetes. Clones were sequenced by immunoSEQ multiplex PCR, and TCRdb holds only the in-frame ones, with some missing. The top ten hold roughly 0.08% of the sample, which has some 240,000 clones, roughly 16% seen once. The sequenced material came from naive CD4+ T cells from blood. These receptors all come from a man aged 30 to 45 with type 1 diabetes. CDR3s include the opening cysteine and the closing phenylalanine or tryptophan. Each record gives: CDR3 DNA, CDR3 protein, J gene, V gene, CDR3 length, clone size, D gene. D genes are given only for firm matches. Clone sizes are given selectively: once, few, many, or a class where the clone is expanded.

TGTGCCAGCAGCCGACAAGATTTAGCTAGAGCTAAAGAGACCCAGTACTTC,CASSRQDLARAKETQYF,TRBJ2-5,TRBV7-9,17,NA,NA
TGCAGTGCTAGGGAAGGCTACACCTTC,CSAREGYTF,TRBJ1-2,TRBV20-1,9,NA,NA
TGTGCCAGCATCCGGACGGATGACAATGAGCAGTTCTTC,CASIRTDDNEQFF,TRBJ2-1,TRBV6-1,13,few,NA
TGTGCCTGGAGCCCAGGGGAACCCCATGGCTACACCTTC,CAWSPGEPHGYTF,TRBJ1-2,TRBV30,13,NA,NA
TGTGCCACCAGCAGAGACAGGGTCCAGGGGACCCAGTACTTC,CATSRDRVQGTQYF,TRBJ2-5,TRBV15,14,NA,NA
TGTGCCAGCAGTCAACCGGGACTAGCGGCAGGCACAGATACGCAGTATTTT,CASSQPGLAAGTDTQYF,TRBJ2-3,TRBV27,17,few,TRBD2
TGTGCCTGGAGTGTAGGGGGAGCCGGGAACACTGAAGCTTTCTTT,CAWSVGGAGNTEAFF,TRBJ1-1,TRBV30,15,few,NA
TGTGCCACCTTGAGGGGAAACACCGGGGAGCTGTTTTTT,CATLRGNTGELFF,TRBJ2-2,TRBV7-2,13,NA,NA
TGTGCCAGCAGCGTCGTCACGGACAGTTATGAAAAACTGTTTTTT,CASSVVTDSYEKLFF,TRBJ1-4,TRBV9,15,few,NA
TGTGCCAGCAGTGAAGCGGGAACGAGTGGATCCTACGAGCAGTACTTC,CASSEAGTSGSYEQYF,TRBJ2-7,TRBV25-1,16,few,NA
TGTGCCAGCAGCTCATTGAGGGGGTTCCCCTACGAGCAGTACTTC,CASSSLRGFPYEQYF,TRBJ2-7,TRBV7-9,15,few,NA
TGCAGCTCTAGATCTTCGGAGACCCAGTACTTC,CSSRSSETQYF,TRBJ2-5,TRBV29-1,11,NA,NA
TGTGCCTGGAGCAGACGAGGGGGGGATACGCAGTATTTT,CAWSRRGGDTQYF,TRBJ2-3,TRBV30,13,NA,NA
TGCAGCGTTAGTGAGGTTCAAGAGACCCAGTACTTC,CSVSEVQETQYF,TRBJ2-5,TRBV29-1,12,NA,NA
TGTGCCAGCAGCATCCAGGAGGCTCACGGTGAGCAGTTCTTC,CASSIQEAHGEQFF,TRBJ2-1,TRBV9,14,few,NA
TGTGCCAGCAGCCTCCCCGGGACTCCGAGTGGTGAGCAGTACTTC,CASSLPGTPSGEQYF,TRBJ2-7,TRBV7-9,15,few,NA
TGCAGCGTGGGCAGGGACTCTGGAAACACCATATATTTT,CSVGRDSGNTIYF,TRBJ1-3,TRBV29-1,13,few,NA
TGTGCCAGCAGCCCCGGACAGATCCGCTACAATGAGCAGTTCTTC,CASSPGQIRYNEQFF,TRBJ2-1,TRBV5-4,15,few,NA
TGTGCCATCAGTGGAGGGGGGGATCAGCCCCAGCATTTT,CAISGGGDQPQHF,TRBJ1-5,TRBV10-3,13,NA,NA
TGTGCCAGCAGCTTAGCCAGAAGTCAAGAGACCCAGTACTTC,CASSLARSQETQYF,TRBJ2-5,TRBV11-2,14,NA,NA
TGTGCCATCACCAAGAATAAGGGCCACAATGAGCAGTTCTTC,CAITKNKGHNEQFF,TRBJ2-1,TRBV10-3,14,NA,NA
TGTGCCAGCTCACCGTCACAGGGAGGGAATGAGCAGTTCTTC,CASSPSQGGNEQFF,TRBJ2-1,TRBV18,14,few,NA
TGCAGCGTTTACGGGGGCTCCTATGGCTACACCTTC,CSVYGGSYGYTF,TRBJ1-2,TRBV29-1,12,NA,NA
TGTGCCAGCTCCCTCCGGGAGACAGATACGCAGTATTTT,CASSLRETDTQYF,TRBJ2-3,TRBV18,13,NA,NA
TGCGCCAGCAGTCTAGGACTAGGTAGTCAGCCCCAGCATTTT,CASSLGLGSQPQHF,TRBJ1-5,TRBV23-1,14,NA,NA
TGCGCCAGCAGCCAAGAGGCCCTTGGAGTGAGGCAGTTCTTC,CASSQEALGVRQFF,TRBJ2-1,TRBV4-3,14,NA,NA
TGTGCCAGCAGCTTAGGAGTAGGGAGCTACGAGCAGTACTTC,CASSLGVGSYEQYF,TRBJ2-7,TRBV7-3,14,few,NA
TGTGCCAGCAGTGACTCTAATGGCTACACCTTC,CASSDSNGYTF,TRBJ1-2,TRBV2,11,NA,NA
TGTGCCACCAGCAGAGATCTGGTGACTAGCGGGAGTCTCGAGACCCAGTACTTC,CATSRDLVTSGSLETQYF,TRBJ2-5,TRBV15,18,few,TRBD2
TGTGCCAGCAGCTCGTCCGGGACGTCCTACGAGCAGTACTTC,CASSSSGTSYEQYF,TRBJ2-7,TRBV7-2,14,NA,NA
TGTGCCATCAGCCCGGACTATAGCAATCAGCCCCAGCATTTT,CAISPDYSNQPQHF,TRBJ1-5,TRBV10-3,14,few,NA
TGTGCCTGGAGCCTTACAGGGGCCCGGTCGGATGGCTACACCTTC,CAWSLTGARSDGYTF,TRBJ1-2,TRBV30,15,NA,TRBD1
TGTGCCTGGAGTGTACGGACAAGCACAGATACGCAGTATTTT,CAWSVRTSTDTQYF,TRBJ2-3,TRBV30,14,few,NA
TGTGCCAGCAGCCAAAGACAGGGGTTAGAGACCCAGTACTTC,CASSQRQGLETQYF,TRBJ2-5,TRBV4-2,14,NA,TRBD1
TGTGCCAGCAGCACGCTGGGACTGACGCCAGGGACGGACTACGAGCAGTACTTC,CASSTLGLTPGTDYEQYF,TRBJ2-7,TRBV7-8,18,NA,NA
TGTGCCAGCACCCGTTCAGGGTCCACTGAAGCTTTCTTT,CASTRSGSTEAFF,TRBJ1-1,TRBV6-5,13,NA,NA